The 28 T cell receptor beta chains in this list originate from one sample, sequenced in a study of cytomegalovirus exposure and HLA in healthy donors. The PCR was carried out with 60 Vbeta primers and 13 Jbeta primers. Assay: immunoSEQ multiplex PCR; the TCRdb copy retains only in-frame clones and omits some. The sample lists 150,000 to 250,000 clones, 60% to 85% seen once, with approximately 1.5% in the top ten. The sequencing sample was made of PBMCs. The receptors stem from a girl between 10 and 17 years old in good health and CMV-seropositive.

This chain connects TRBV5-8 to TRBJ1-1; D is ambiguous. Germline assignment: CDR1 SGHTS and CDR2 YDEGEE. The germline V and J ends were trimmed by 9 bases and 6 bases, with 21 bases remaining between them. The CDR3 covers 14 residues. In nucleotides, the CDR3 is TGTGCCACCTACTTGCTCACAGAAGCCGCTGAAGCTTTCTTT. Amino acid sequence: CATYLLTEAAEAFF.

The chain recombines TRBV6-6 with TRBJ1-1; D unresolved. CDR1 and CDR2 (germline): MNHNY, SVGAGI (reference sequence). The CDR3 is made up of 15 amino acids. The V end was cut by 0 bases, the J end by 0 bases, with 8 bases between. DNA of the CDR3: TGTGCCAGCAGTTACTCGGGAGGTATGAACACTGAAGCTTTCTTT. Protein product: CASSYSGGMNTEAFF.

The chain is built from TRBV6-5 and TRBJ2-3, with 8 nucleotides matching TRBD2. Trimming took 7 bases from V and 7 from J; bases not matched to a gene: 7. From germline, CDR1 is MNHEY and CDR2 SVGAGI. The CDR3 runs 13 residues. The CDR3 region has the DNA TGTGCCAGCACCGGGGGGGCCTTGTATACGCAGTATTTT. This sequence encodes CASTGGALYTQYF.

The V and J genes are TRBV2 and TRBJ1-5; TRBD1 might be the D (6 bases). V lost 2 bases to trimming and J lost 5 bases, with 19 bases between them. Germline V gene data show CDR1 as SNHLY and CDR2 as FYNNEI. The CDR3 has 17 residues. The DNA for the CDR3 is TGTGCCAGCAGTGAAATGGGGTCAGGCCGGACAGATCAGCCCCAGCATTTT. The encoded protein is CASSEMGSGRTDQPQHF.

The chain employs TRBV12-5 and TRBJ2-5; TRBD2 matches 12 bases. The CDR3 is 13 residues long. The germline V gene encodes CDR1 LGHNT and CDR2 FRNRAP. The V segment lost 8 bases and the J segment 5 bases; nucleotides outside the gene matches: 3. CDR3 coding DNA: TGTGCTAGTACTACTAGCGGGGGGGAGACCCAGTACTTC. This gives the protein CASTTSGGETQYF.

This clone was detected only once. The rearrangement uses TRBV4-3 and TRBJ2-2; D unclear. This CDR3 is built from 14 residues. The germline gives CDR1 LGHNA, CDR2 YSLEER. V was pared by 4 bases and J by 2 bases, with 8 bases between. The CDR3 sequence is CASSLEPNTGELFF. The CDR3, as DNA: TGCGCCAGCAGCCTTGAGCCAAACACCGGGGAGCTGTTTTTT.

CDR3 sequence (DNA): TGCGCCAGCAGCCCGAGTGAGGCCCTGGTCGAGCAGTACTTC. Its protein product is CASSPSEALVEQYF. The chain uses TRBV4-3 and TRBJ2-7; D gene ambiguous. The CDR3 consists of 14 residues. The V gene lost 4 bases and the J gene lost 6 bases, with 16 bases spanning the gap. The germline gives CDR1 LGHNA, CDR2 YSLEER.

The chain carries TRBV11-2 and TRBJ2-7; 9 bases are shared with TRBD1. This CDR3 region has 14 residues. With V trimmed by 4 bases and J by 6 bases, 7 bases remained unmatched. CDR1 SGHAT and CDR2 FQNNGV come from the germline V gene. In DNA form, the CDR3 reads TGTGCCAGCAGCTCCGTAGGGGGACAGGGCGAGCAGTACTTC. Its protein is CASSSVGGQGEQYF.

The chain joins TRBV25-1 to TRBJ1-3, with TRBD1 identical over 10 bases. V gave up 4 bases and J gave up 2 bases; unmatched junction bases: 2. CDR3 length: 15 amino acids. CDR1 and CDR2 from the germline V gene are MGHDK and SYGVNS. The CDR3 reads CASSVGQGAGNTIYF. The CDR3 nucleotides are TGTGCCAGCAGTGTAGGACAGGGGGCTGGAAACACCATATATTTT.

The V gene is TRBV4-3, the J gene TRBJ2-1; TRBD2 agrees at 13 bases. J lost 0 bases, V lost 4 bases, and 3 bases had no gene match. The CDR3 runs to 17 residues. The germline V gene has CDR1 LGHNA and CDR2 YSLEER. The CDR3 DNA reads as TGCGCCAGCAGCCTGACTAGCGGGGGGCCCTCCTACAATGAGCAGTTCTTC. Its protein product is CASSLTSGGPSYNEQFF.

DNA for the CDR3: TGCAGCGTCCACGTGGCGACCCAGTACTTC. Translation: CSVHVATQYF. The chain employs TRBV29-1 and TRBJ2-5, with D unresolved. Trimming removed 6 bases from V and 7 bases from J, with 9 bases in between. CDR1 and CDR2 (germline): SQVTM, ANQGSEA. This CDR3 has 10 amino acids.

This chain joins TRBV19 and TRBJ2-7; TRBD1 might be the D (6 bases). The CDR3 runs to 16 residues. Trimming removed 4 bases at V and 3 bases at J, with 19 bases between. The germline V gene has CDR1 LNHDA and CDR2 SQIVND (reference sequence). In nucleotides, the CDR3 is TGTGCCAGTAGTAAACAGGGTCTGGTTTCGCGCTACGAGCAGTACTTC. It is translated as CASSKQGLVSRYEQYF.

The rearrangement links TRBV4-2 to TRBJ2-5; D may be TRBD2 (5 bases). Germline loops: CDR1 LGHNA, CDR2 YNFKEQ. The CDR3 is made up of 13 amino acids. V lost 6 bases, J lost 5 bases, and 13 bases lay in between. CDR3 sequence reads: CASSRLAGETQYF. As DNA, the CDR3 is TGTGCCAGCAGTCGGCTAGCCGGGGAGACCCAGTACTTC.

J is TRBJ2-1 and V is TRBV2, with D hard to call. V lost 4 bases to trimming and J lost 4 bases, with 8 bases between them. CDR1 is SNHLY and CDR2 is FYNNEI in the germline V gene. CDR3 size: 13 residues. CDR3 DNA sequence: TGTGCCAGCAGTGTTACTACTTACAATGAGCAGTTCTTC. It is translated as CASSVTTYNEQFF.

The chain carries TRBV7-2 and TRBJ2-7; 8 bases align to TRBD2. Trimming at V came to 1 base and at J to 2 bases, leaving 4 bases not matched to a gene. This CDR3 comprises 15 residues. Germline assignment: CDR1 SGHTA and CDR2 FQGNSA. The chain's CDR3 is CASSLGRGGPYEQYF. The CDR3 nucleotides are TGTGCCAGCAGCTTAGGTCGGGGGGGCCCCTACGAGCAGTACTTC.

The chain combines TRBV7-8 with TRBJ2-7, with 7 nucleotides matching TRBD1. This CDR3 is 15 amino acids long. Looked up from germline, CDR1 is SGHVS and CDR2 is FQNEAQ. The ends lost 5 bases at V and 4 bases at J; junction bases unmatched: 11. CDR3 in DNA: TGTGCCAGCAGCCTGGCCGGGACAGAAGCATACGAGCAGTACTTC. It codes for CASSLAGTEAYEQYF.

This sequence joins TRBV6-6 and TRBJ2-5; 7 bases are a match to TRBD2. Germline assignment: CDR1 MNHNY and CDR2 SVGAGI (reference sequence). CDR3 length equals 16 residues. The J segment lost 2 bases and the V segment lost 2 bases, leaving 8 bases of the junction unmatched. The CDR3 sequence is CASSYPKSSGQETQYF. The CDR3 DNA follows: TGTGCCAGCAGTTACCCAAAATCTAGCGGACAAGAGACCCAGTACTTC.

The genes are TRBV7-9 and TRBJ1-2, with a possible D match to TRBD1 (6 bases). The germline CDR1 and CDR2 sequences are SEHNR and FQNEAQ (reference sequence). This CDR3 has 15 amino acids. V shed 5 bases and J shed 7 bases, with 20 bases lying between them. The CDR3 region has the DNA TGTGCCAGCAGCCCACGCGCGGCGGGGGCGGGTGGCTACACCTTC. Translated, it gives CASSPRAAGAGGYTF.

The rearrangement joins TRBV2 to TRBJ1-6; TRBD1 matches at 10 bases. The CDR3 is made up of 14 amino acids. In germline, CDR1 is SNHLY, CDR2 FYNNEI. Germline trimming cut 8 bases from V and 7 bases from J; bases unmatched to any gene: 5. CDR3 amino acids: CASGQGQGNSPLHF. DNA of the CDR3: TGTGCCAGCGGGCAGGGACAGGGGAATTCACCCCTCCACTTT.

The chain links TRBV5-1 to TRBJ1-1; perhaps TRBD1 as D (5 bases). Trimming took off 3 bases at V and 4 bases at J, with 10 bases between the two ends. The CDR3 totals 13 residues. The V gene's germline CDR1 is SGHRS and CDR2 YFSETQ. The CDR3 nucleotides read TGCGCCAGCAGCTCCACAGGTGGCACTGAAGCTTTCTTT. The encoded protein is CASSSTGGTEAFF.

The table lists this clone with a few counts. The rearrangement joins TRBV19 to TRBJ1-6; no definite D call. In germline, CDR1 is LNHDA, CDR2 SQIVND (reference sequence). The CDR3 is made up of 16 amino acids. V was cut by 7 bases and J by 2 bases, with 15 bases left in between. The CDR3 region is CASMESRGAYNSPLHF. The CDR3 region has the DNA TGTGCCAGTATGGAGAGTCGCGGGGCCTATAATTCACCCCTCCACTTT.

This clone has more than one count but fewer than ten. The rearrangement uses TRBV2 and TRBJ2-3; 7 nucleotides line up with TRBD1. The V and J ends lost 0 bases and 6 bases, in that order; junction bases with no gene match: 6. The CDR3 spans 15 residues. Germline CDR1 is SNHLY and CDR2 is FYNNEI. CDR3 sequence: CASSEAQGQLDTQYF. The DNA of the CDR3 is TGTGCCAGCAGTGAAGCACAGGGGCAATTGGATACGCAGTATTTT.

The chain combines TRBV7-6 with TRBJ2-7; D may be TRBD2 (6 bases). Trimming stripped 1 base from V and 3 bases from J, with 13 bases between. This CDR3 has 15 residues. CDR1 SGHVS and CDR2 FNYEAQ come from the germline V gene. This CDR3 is CASSLGRGPIYEQYF. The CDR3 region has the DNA TGTGCCAGCAGCTTAGGGCGGGGACCGATCTACGAGCAGTACTTC.

The CDR3 sequence: CASGLRSPSYEQYF. CDR3 nucleotides: TGTGCCAGCGGACTTCGATCCCCCTCCTACGAGCAGTACTTC. The chain uses TRBV5-5 and TRBJ2-7, with D possibly TRBD2 on 5 matching bases. The CDR3 covers 14 residues. Germline CDR1 and CDR2: SGHKS and YYEKEE (reference sequence). V was pared by 7 bases and J by 0 bases, with 14 bases between.

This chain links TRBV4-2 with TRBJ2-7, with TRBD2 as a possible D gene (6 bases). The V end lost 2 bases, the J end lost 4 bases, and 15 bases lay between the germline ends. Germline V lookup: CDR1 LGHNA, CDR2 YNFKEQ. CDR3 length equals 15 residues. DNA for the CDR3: TGTGCCAGCAGCCAAAGGACTACCGAGGTATACGAGCAGTACTTC. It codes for CASSQRTTEVYEQYF.

The CDR3 nucleotides are TGTGCCAGCAGTTACGGACTAAGCTCCTACGAGCAGTACTTC. Amino acid sequence: CASSYGLSSYEQYF. V gene TRBV28 combines with J gene TRBJ2-7; TRBD2 might be the D (6 bases). Germline lookup yields CDR1 MDHEN and CDR2 SYDVKM. This CDR3 has 14 amino acids. V lost 4 bases and J 0 bases, leaving 10 bases between the germline ends.

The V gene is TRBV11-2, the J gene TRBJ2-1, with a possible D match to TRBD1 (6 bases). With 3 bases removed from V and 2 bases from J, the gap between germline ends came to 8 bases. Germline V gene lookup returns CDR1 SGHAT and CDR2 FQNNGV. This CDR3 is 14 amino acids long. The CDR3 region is CASSLDSPYNEQFF. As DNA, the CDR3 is TGTGCCAGCAGCTTGGACAGCCCCTACAATGAGCAGTTCTTC.

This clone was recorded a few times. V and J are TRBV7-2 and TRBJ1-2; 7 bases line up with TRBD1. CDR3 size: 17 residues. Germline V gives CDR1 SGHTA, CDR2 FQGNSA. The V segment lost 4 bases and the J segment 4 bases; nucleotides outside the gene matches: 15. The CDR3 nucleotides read TGTGCCAGCAGCTCCCTCAGACGGCAGGGGGGTATCTATGGCTACACCTTC. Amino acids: CASSSLRRQGGIYGYTF.